These 8 T cell receptor beta chains came from one sample sequenced in a study of somatic mutations in cytotoxic T cells in rheumatoid arthritis (dated by TCRdb to 2015 to 2018). Library preparation was by the immunoSEQ multiplex PCR assay. TCRdb mirrors the immuneACCESS table, restricted to in-frame sequences. Some clones are absent from its copies; in checked studies, under half trace to an unresolved V gene, and the reason for the others is unknown. The table for this sample lists around 20,000 clones; about 83% of them were counted only once. 13% to 15% of the sample comes from the top ten. Specimen: CD8+ T cells sorted from blood. The origin of the receptors is an adult with rheumatoid arthritis.

Only a few counts were recorded for this clone. The chain combines TRBV7-2 with TRBJ1-1; tentative D call: TRBD1 (5 bases). Germline V gene lookup returns CDR1 SGHTA and CDR2 FQGNSA. V dropped 4 bases and J dropped 5 bases, with 14 bases sitting between them. CDR3 length equals 14 residues. CDR3 sequence: CASSWAGRGTEAFF. CDR3 DNA sequence: TGTGCCAGCAGCTGGGCAGGGAGGGGTACTGAAGCTTTCTTT.

The V call is TRBV9, the J call TRBJ2-7, with TRBD2 matching over 14 bases. Per germline, CDR1 SGDLS and CDR2 YYNGEE. This CDR3 region has 15 residues. Germline trimming cut 3 bases from V and 4 bases from J; bases unmatched to any gene: 3. The DNA of the CDR3 is TGTGCCAGCAGCGAGGGGACTAGCGGGAGTTACGAGCAGTACTTC. Translated: CASSEGTSGSYEQYF.

Within the sample, this clone is medium-sized. The CDR3 DNA follows: TGTGCCAGCAGCGCCTCCGGGGGGGTGCGTTTCTTC. Translated, it gives CASSASGGVRFF. This chain joins TRBV9 and TRBJ2-1; 8 positions agree with TRBD2. Germline values: CDR1 SGDLS, CDR2 YYNGEE. This CDR3 has 12 amino acids. J lost 16 bases, V lost 3 bases, and 9 bases had no gene match.

The rearrangement uses TRBV25-1 and TRBJ1-3; a weak D match, TRBD1 (5 bases). The CDR3 has 12 residues. V was shortened by 5 bases and J by 7 bases, with 9 bases between the two germline ends. The germline V gene encodes CDR1 MGHDK and CDR2 SYGVNS. The DNA for the CDR3 is TGTGCCAGCAGTAATGGGGGGAACACCATATATTTT. It encodes CASSNGGNTIYF.

This clone was detected a few times. The J gene is TRBJ2-7, the V gene TRBV7-9; D unresolved. CDR3 length: 15 residues. Germline loops: CDR1 SEHNR, CDR2 FQNEAQ (reference sequence). Deletions cut 5 bases from V and 2 bases from J, with 16 bases between. In DNA form, the CDR3 reads TGTGCCAGCAGCCCCACCTTCGGGCTAACCTACGAGCAGTACTTC. Protein product: CASSPTFGLTYEQYF.

This sequence joins TRBV27 and TRBJ2-1; D might be TRBD1 (5 bases). CDR3 length equals 12 residues. Trimming cost V 7 bases and J 8 bases, with 12 bases left between them. Germline CDR1 reads MNHEY; CDR2 reads SMNVEV (reference sequence). In DNA, the CDR3 is TGTGCCAGCACGCAGGCAGGGCATGAGCAGTTCTTC. This translates into CASTQAGHEQFF.

This chain connects TRBV5-1 to TRBJ2-7; 9 bases align to TRBD1. This CDR3 spans 15 amino acids. J gave up 3 bases and V 3 bases, and 7 bases lay outside the gene matches. The germline V gene encodes CDR1 SGHRS and CDR2 YFSETQ. CDR3 residues: CASSSWTGEGYEQYF. CDR3 DNA: TGCGCCAGCAGCTCATGGACAGGGGAGGGCTACGAGCAGTACTTC.

This chain links TRBV10-3 with TRBJ1-5; the D gene is possibly TRBD1 (6 bases). In germline, CDR1 is ENHRY, CDR2 SYGVKD. With 2 bases removed from V and 4 bases from J, the gap between germline ends came to 12 bases. The CDR3 covers 15 residues. The CDR3 DNA reads TGTGCCATCAGTGAGAGGGGGGTAGCTAATCAGCCCCAGCATTTT. Translating gives CAISERGVANQPQHF.